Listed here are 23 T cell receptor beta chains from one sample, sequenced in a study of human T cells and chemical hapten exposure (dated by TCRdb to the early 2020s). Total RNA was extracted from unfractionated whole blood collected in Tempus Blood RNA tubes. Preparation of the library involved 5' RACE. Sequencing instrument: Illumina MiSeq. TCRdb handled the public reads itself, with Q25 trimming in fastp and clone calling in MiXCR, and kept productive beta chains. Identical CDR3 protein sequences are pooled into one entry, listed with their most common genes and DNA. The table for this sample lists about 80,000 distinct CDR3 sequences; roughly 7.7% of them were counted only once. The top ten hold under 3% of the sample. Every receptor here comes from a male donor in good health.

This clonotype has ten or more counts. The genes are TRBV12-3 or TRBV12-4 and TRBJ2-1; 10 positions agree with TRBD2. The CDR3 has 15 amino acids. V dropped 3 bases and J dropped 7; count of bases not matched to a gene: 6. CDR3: CASSLRAGGANEQFF. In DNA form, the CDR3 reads TGTGCCAGCAGTTTGCGAGCGGGAGGGGCGAATGAGCAGTTCTTC.

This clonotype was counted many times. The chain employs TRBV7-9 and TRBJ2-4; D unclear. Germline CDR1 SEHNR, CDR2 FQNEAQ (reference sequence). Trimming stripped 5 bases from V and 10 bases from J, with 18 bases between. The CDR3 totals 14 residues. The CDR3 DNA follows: TGTGCCAGCAGCCCCCCTCCGCACCAAGCAATTCAGTACTTC. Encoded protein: CASSPPPHQAIQYF. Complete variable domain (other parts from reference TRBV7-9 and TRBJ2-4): DTGVSQNPRHKITKRGQNVTFRCDPISEHNRLYWYRQTLGQGPEFLTYFQNEAQLEKSRLLSDRFSAERPKGSFSTLEIQRTEQGDSAMYLCASSPPPHQAIQYFGAGTRLSVL.

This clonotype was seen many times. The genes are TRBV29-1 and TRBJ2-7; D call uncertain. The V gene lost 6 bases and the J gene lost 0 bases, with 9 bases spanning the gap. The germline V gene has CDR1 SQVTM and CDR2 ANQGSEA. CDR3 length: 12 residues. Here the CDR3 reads CSVKQSSYEQYF. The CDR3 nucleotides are TGCAGCGTCAAACAGTCCTCCTACGAGCAGTACTTC.

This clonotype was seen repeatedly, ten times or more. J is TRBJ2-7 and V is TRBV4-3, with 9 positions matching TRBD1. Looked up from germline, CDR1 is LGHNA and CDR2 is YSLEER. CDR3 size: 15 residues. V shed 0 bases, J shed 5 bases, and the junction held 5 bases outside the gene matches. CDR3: CASSQETGTGNEQYF. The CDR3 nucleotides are TGCGCCAGCAGCCAAGAAACCGGGACAGGGAACGAGCAGTACTTC.

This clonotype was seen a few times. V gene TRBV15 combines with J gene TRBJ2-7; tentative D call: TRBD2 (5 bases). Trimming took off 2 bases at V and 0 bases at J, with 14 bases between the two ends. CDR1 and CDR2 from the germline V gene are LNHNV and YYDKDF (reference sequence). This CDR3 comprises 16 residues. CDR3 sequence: CATSRYMDSLSYEQYF. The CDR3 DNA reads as TGTGCCACCAGCAGATATATGGACTCTCTCTCCTACGAGCAGTACTTC.

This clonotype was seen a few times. The CDR3 reads CASSHQGAYTEAFF. In nucleotides, the CDR3 is TGTGCCAGCAGCCATCAGGGGGCCTACACTGAAGCTTTCTTT. The chain is built from TRBV14 and TRBJ1-1; 8 bases agree with TRBD1. J gave up 3 bases and V 3 bases, and 3 bases lay outside the gene matches. The CDR3 is 14 residues long. The germline CDR1 and CDR2 sequences are SGHDN and FVKESK.

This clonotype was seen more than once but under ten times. The CDR3, as DNA: TGTGCCAGCTCACCGAGCGATAAGCGAACTTACGAGCAGTACTTC. Translating gives CASSPSDKRTYEQYF. The chain couples TRBV18 to TRBJ2-7; D gene unclear. The CDR3 spans 15 residues. Germline CDR1 KGHSH, CDR2 LQKENI. V gave up 3 bases and J gave up 4 bases, with 16 bases separating them.

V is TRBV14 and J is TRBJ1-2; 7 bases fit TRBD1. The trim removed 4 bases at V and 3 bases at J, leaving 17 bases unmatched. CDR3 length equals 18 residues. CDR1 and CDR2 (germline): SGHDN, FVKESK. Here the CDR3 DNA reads TGTGCCAGCAGCCCCAAAATATCGACAGGGTACGCCGACTATGGCTACACCTTC. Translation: CASSPKISTGYADYGYTF.

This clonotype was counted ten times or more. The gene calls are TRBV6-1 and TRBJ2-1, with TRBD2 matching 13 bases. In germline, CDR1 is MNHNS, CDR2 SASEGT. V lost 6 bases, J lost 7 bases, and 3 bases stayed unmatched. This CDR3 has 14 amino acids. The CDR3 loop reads CASRRLAGGNEQFF. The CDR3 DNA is TGTGCCAGCAGAAGACTAGCGGGGGGAAATGAGCAGTTCTTC.

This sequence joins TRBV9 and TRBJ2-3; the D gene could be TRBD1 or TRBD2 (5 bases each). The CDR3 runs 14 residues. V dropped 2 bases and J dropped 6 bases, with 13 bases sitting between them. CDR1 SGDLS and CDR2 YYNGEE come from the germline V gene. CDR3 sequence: CASSVRDRWDTQYF. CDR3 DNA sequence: TGTGCCAGCAGCGTTCGGGACCGGTGGGATACGCAGTATTTT.

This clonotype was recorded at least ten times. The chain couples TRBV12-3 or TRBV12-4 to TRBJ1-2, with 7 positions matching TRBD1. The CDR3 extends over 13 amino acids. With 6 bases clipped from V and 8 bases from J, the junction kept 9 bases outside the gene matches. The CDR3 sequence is CASSYRDSRGYTF. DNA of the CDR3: TGTGCCAGCAGCTACCGGGACAGCAGAGGCTACACCTTC.

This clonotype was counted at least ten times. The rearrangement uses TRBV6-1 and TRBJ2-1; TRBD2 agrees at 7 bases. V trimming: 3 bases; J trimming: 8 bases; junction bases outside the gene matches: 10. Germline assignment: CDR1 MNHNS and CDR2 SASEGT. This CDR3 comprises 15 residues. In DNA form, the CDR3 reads TGTGCCAGCAGTGAGGGACTCACTAGCGCCCATGAGCAGTTCTTC. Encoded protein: CASSEGLTSAHEQFF.

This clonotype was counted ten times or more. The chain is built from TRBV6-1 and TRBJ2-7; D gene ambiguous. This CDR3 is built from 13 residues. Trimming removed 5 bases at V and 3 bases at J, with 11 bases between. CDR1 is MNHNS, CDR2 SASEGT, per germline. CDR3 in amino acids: CASSFGFIYEQYF. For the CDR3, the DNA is TGTGCCAGCAGTTTCGGTTTTATCTACGAGCAGTACTTC.

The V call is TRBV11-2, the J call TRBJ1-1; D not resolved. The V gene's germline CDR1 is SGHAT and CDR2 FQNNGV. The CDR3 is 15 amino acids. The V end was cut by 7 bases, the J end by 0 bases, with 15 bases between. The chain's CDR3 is CASIFYSGMNTEAFF. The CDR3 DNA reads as TGTGCCAGCATCTTTTACAGCGGGATGAACACTGAAGCTTTCTTT. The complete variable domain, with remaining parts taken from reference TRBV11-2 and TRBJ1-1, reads EAGVAQSPRYKIIEKRQSVAFWCNPISGHATLYWYQQILGQGPKLLIQFQNNGVVDDSQLPKDRFSAERLKGVDSTLKIQPAKLEDSAVYLCASIFYSGMNTEAFFGQGTRLTVV.

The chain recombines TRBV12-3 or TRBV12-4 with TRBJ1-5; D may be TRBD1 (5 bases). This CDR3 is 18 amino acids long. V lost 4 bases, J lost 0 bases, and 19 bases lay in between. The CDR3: CASSSGPRTPYSNQPQHF. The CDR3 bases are TGTGCCAGCAGTTCGGGACCCCGGACCCCTTATAGCAATCAGCCCCAGCATTTT.

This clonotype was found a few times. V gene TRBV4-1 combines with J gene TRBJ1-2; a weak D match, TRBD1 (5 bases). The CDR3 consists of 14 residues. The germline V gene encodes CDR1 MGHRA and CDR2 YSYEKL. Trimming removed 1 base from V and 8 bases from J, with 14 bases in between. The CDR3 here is CASSQVIQEQGYTF. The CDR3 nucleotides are TGCGCCAGCAGCCAAGTGATACAGGAGCAGGGCTACACCTTC.

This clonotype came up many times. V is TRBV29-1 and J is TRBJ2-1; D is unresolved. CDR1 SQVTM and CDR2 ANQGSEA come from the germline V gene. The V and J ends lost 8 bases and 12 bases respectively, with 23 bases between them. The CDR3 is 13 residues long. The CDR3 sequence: CSFYDTPGTGQFF. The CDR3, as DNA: TGCAGCTTTTATGACACTCCGGGTACGGGGCAGTTCTTC.

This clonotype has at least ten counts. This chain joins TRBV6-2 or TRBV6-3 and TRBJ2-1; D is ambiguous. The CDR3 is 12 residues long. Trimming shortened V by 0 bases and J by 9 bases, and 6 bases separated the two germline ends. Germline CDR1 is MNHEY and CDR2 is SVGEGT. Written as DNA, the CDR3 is TGTGCCAGCAGTTACTCGGATGGTGAGCAGTTCTTC. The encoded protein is CASSYSDGEQFF.

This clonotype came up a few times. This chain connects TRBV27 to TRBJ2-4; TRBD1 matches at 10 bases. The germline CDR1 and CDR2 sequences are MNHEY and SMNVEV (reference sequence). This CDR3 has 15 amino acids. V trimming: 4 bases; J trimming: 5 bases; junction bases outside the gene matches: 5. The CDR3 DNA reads TGTGCCAGCAGTTCGTCCGGGACAGGGGAAAACATTCAGTACTTC. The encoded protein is CASSSSGTGENIQYF.

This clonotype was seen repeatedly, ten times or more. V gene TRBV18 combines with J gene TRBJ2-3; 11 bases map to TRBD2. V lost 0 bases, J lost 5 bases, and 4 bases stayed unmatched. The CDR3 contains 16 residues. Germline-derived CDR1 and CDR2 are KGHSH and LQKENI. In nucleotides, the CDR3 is TGTGCCAGCTCACCACCCGGACTAGCGGGCGGAGATACGCAGTATTTT. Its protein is CASSPPGLAGGDTQYF.

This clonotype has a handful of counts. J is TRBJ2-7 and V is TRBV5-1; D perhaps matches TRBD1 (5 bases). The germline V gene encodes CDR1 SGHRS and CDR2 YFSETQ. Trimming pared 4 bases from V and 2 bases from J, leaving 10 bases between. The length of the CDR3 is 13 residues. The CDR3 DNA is TGCGCCAGCAGCCCGACAGAAGCCTACGAGCAGTACTTC. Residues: CASSPTEAYEQYF.

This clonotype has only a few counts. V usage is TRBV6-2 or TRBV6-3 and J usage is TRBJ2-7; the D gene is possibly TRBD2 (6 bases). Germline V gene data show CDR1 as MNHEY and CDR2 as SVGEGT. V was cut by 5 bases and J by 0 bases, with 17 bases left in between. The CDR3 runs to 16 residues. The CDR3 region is CASSPLGLTSSYEQYF. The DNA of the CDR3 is TGTGCCAGCAGTCCCTTGGGACTGACGAGCTCCTACGAGCAGTACTTC.

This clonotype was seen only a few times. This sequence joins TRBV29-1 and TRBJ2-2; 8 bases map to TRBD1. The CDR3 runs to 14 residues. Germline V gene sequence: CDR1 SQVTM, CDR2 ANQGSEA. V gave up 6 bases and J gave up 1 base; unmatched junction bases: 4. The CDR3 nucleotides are TGCAGCGTCCGGACAGGGTGGAACACCGGGGAGCTGTTTTTT. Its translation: CSVRTGWNTGELFF.